The clone carrying this TCR beta chain was seen once. These data are taken from a study of OX40 agonist ivuxolimab in advanced cancers. TCRdb's table, derived via immunoSEQ multiplex PCR, lists solely in-frame clones and lacks some. The top ten clones hold under 0.75% of a sample with roughly 70,000 clones, 80% to 90% of them seen once. The source is an adult with an advanced solid tumor such as melanoma, head and neck, liver or kidney cancer. The sample consisted of CD4+ or CD8+ T cells sorted from blood, taken in a trial of the OX40 agonist ivuxolimab.

CDR3 nucleotide sequence: TGTGCCAGCAGCACTTCGTTGGCCCAGGACGAGCAGTACTTC. It specifies CASSTSLAQDEQYF. The chain couples TRBV7-9 to TRBJ2-7; no clear D. CDR1 and CDR2 from the germline V gene are SEHNR and FQNEAQ (reference sequence). The CDR3 has 14 amino acids. Trimming cost V 5 bases and J 5 bases, with 16 bases left between them.